This section outlines one T cell receptor (beta chain) sequence together with its context. Its target is unknown. This specimen comes from a study of cytotoxic CD8 clonotypes in ibrutinib-treated CLL. Broader study findings: T-cell clonality at baseline went above that of age-matched healthy donors and rose and fell with circulating CD8+ T-cell counts. Upon ibrutinib response clonality rose, and upon progression it fell back toward baseline.

Germline assignment: CDR1 SGHRS and CDR2 YFSETQ. The CDR3 length is 14 residues. V was pared by 2 bases and J by 6 bases, with 11 bases between. Libraries of TCR beta were made from roughly 2.2 micrograms of genomic DNA that came from cryopreserved PBMCs. Only in-frame clones appear in the TCRdb table, and some are missing; sequencing was by immunoSEQ multiplex PCR. The sample holds approximately 45,000 clones; 60% to 75% are singletons and the top ten take around 13%. Material: PBMCs, obtained after 12 months of ibrutinib treatment. The rearrangement uses TRBV5-1 and TRBJ2-2; either TRBD1 or TRBD2 may fit D (5 bases each). The source of this sequence is a human donor with chronic lymphocytic leukemia. The CDR3 nucleotides read TGCGCCAGCAGCTTTAATAGAGGGGCCGGGGAGCTGTTTTTT. Translating gives CASSFNRGAGELFF.